Each of the 19 T cell receptor beta chains below was sequenced from the same sample in a study of blood T cell repertoires in COVID-19. Repertoires were generated with immunoSEQ multiplex PCR, while TCRdb's copy carries only in-frame clones and drops some. The data contain about 91,000 clones, roughly 86% of them singletons. Sequencing was carried out using peripheral blood. The origin of the receptors is a middle-aged man with active or convalescent COVID-19.

V and J are TRBV19 and TRBJ2-7; no firm D call. CDR1 is LNHDA and CDR2 is SQIVND in the germline V gene (reference sequence). The V end was cut by 7 bases, the J end by 3 bases, with 16 bases between. The CDR3 is made up of 14 amino acids. The CDR3 reads CASNNYLSDYEQYF. CDR3 in DNA: TGTGCCAGTAATAATTATCTATCCGACTACGAGCAGTACTTC.

The chain recombines TRBV6-5 with TRBJ2-1, with TRBD1 identical over 7 bases. Germline V CDR1 and CDR2: MNHEY, SVGAGI. V was pared by 4 bases and J by 4 bases, with 1 base of the junction left unmatched. There are 13 residues in the CDR3. The CDR3 DNA reads as TGTGCCAGCAGTTGGGACAGTTACAATGAGCAGTTCTTC. Translation gives CASSWDSYNEQFF.

The rearrangement uses TRBV3-1 (or the pseudogene TRBV3-2) and TRBJ1-5; no clear D gene. The CDR3 has 13 amino acids. Deletions cut 4 bases from V and 8 bases from J, with 12 bases between. Germline-derived CDR1 and CDR2 are LGHDT and YNNKEL (reference sequence). The CDR3 DNA is TGTGCCAGCAGCCGATTCCTCGAGGAGCCCCAGCATTTT. Translated: CASSRFLEEPQHF.

Notes on this clone: Other DNA variants within this sample encode the same CDR3. This chain connects TRBV3-1 (or the pseudogene TRBV3-2) to TRBJ2-5; 14 bases align to TRBD2. CDR1 and CDR2 (germline): LGHDT, YNNKEL (reference sequence). CDR3 length equals 15 residues. J lost 3 bases, V lost 5 bases, and 2 bases had no gene match. Here the CDR3 DNA reads TGTGCCAGCAGCTCGACTAGCGGGGGGGAAGAGACCCAGTACTTC. It yields the protein CASSSTSGGEETQYF.

The chain uses TRBV27 and TRBJ2-6, with 8 bases aligning to TRBD1. With V trimmed by 7 bases and J by 0 bases, 5 bases remained unmatched. CDR1 and CDR2 (germline): MNHEY, SMNVEV (reference sequence). The CDR3 spans 16 residues. CDR3 in DNA: TGTGCCAGCAAGACAGGGGATGTCTCTGGGGCCAACGTCCTGACTTTC. It yields the protein CASKTGDVSGANVLTF.

The V and J genes are TRBV5-6 and TRBJ1-4; D not certain. The length of the CDR3 is 16 residues. V was cut by 0 bases and J by 0 bases, with 9 bases left in between. Germline CDR1 is SGHDT and CDR2 is YYEEEE. The CDR3 DNA sequence: TGTGCCAGCAGCTTGGGAGTTGTATCAACTAATGAAAAACTGTTTTTT. This gives the protein CASSLGVVSTNEKLFF.

As to this clone: A junction end diverges from the germline sequence, so it may reflect a read error. This sequence joins TRBV3-1 (or the pseudogene TRBV3-2) and TRBJ1-6, with D uncertain. The CDR3 has 12 amino acids. Per the germline V gene, CDR1 is LGHDT and CDR2 is YNNKEL (reference sequence). The CDR3 DNA reads as TGTGCCAGCGGGCCGAGGGATTCACCCCTCTACTTT. Translated, it gives CASGPRDSPLYF.

This CDR3 is CASSPTGTGGTDTQYF. CDR3 bases: TGTGCCAGCTCACCAACCGGGACAGGGGGCACAGATACGCAGTATTTT. The chain uses TRBV18 and TRBJ2-3; 10 bases are shared with TRBD1. This CDR3 has 16 residues. Germline values: CDR1 KGHSH, CDR2 LQKENI. V lost 2 bases to trimming and J lost 1 base; unmatched junction nucleotides: 3.

This clone has a handful of counts. This CDR3 reads CASSQGGIEQFF. In DNA form, the CDR3 reads TGTGCCAGCAGCCAAGGCGGTATTGAGCAGTTCTTC. The V and J genes are TRBV14 and TRBJ2-1, with D hard to call. The CDR3 has 12 amino acids. Looked up from germline, CDR1 is SGHDN and CDR2 is FVKESK. Trimming shortened V by 1 base and J by 9 bases, and 7 bases separated the two germline ends. Full variable domain (outside the CDR3, taken from reference TRBV14 and TRBJ2-1): EAGVTQFPSHSVIEKGQTVTLRCDPISGHDNLYWYRRVMGKEIKFLLHFVKESKQDESGMPNNRFLAERTGGTYSTLKVQPAELEDSGVYFCASSQGGIEQFFGPGTRLTVL.

The gene calls are TRBV27 and TRBJ2-5; 8 bases are a match to TRBD2. V shed 4 bases and J 7 bases; nucleotides not matched to a gene: 14. The CDR3 is 16 residues long. The germline gives CDR1 MNHEY, CDR2 SMNVEV (reference sequence). CDR3 region: CASSSATSGARGTQYF. CDR3 sequence (DNA): TGTGCCAGCAGTTCTGCAACTAGCGGTGCCCGGGGGACCCAGTACTTC.

The chain joins TRBV6-5 to TRBJ2-1; no firm D call. The CDR3 totals 15 residues. Germline V CDR1 and CDR2: MNHEY, SVGAGI. The V end was cut by 10 bases, the J end by 2 bases, with 18 bases between. DNA of the CDR3: TGTGCCACATCTCAACGCGACACGACCTACAATGAGCAGTTCTTC. It translates to CATSQRDTTYNEQFF.

In regard to this clone: A much bigger clone sits one base away, suggesting this may be a read error. The sample contains more than one DNA sequence encoding this CDR3. The rearrangement joins TRBV5-1 to TRBJ2-5, with 11 bases matching TRBD2. CDR3 size: 15 residues. V was clipped by 4 bases and J by 1 base; unmatched bases: 3. In germline, CDR1 is SGHRS, CDR2 YFSETQ. Written as DNA, the CDR3 is TGCGCCAGCAGCCACGGGACTAGCGGCCAAGAGACCCAGTACTTC. Its translation is CASSHGTSGQETQYF.

The rearrangement uses TRBV29-1 and TRBJ1-1, with 7 bases identical to TRBD1. The junction had 1 base not matched to a gene; V was cut back by 3 bases and J by 3 bases. Germline V gene lookup returns CDR1 SQVTM and CDR2 ANQGSEA. The length of the CDR3 is 12 residues. In DNA form, the CDR3 reads TGCAGCGTTGACAGGGGGGACACTGAAGCTTTCTTT. Protein sequence: CSVDRGDTEAFF.

This rearrangement joins TRBV7-9 to TRBJ2-7, with a possible D match to TRBD1 (6 bases). Looked up from germline, CDR1 is SEHNR and CDR2 is FQNEAQ (reference sequence). This CDR3 has 15 amino acids. V was trimmed by 4 bases and J by 0 bases, leaving 13 bases between them. In nucleotides, the CDR3 is TGTGCCAGCAGCTCCGGGGACACCAGCTCCTACGAGCAGTACGTC. This sequence encodes CASSSGDTSSYEQYV.

This rearrangement joins TRBV7-8 to TRBJ1-2, with D maybe TRBD1 (5 bases). Trimming took off 2 bases at V and 4 bases at J, with 11 bases between the two ends. The CDR3 covers 14 residues. The germline V gene has CDR1 SGHVS and CDR2 FQNEAQ. CDR3 nucleotide sequence: TGTGCCAGCAGCTTAAGCCCTGACAGCTATGGCTACACCTTC. Its translation: CASSLSPDSYGYTF.

This clone is a singleton in its sample. The J gene is TRBJ2-5, the V gene TRBV5-1; TRBD1 aligns across 9 bases. In germline, CDR1 is SGHRS, CDR2 YFSETQ. The CDR3 spans 15 residues. V was pared by 2 bases and J by 3 bases, with 5 bases of the junction left unmatched. CDR3 region: CASSLQGAGEETQYF. The CDR3 DNA sequence: TGCGCCAGCAGCTTACAGGGGGCCGGGGAAGAGACCCAGTACTTC.

This clone was seen a few times. V usage is TRBV29-1 and J usage is TRBJ2-7; 9 bases match TRBD1. Germline values: CDR1 SQVTM, CDR2 ANQGSEA. The CDR3 runs to 13 residues. J lost 6 bases, V lost 4 bases, and 7 bases had no gene match. CDR3 DNA sequence: TGCAGCGTTGGGGGACAGGGTGGCTTCGAGCAGTACTTC. Amino acids: CSVGGQGGFEQYF.

The rearrangement uses TRBV10-2 and TRBJ1-5; D remains unclear. Germline V CDR1 and CDR2: WSHSY, SAAADI. The CDR3 is made up of 13 amino acids. V lost 7 bases and J lost 0, with 7 bases in between. CDR3 in DNA: TGCGCCAGCACCGGGAATAGCAATCAGCCCCAGCATTTT. Translated: CASTGNSNQPQHF.

V is TRBV6-6 and J is TRBJ1-5; D call uncertain. Per germline, CDR1 MNHNY and CDR2 SVGAGI (reference sequence). This CDR3 is built from 14 residues. Trimming removed 2 bases from V and 2 bases from J, with 7 bases in between. The CDR3, as DNA: TGTGCCAGCAGTTACGCGGAAGGCAATCAGCCCCAGCATTTT. Protein: CASSYAEGNQPQHF.